The 8 T cell receptor beta chains presented below share a single source sample, sequenced in a study of control samples from healthy donors and cancer patients. Data came from immunoSEQ multiplex PCR; TCRdb stores just in-frame clones and leaves some out. The sample lists about 100,000 clones; about 86% were seen once. The sequencing input was blood. The receptors originated from a man aged 25 to 40 in good health.

This chain links TRBV30 with TRBJ1-5; tentatively, D is TRBD1 (6 bases). The CDR3 extends over 15 amino acids. The germline gives CDR1 GTSNPN, CDR2 SVGIG (reference sequence). V lost 2 bases, J lost 4 bases, and 15 bases lay in between. CDR3 sequence: CAWSHLTGPNQPQHF. As DNA, the CDR3 is TGTGCCTGGAGTCACCTAACAGGGCCTAATCAGCCCCAGCATTTT.

V and J are TRBV2 and TRBJ1-1; 9 bases fit TRBD1. The CDR3 length is 13 residues. The ends lost 6 bases at V and 1 base at J; junction bases unmatched: 0. Per the germline V gene, CDR1 is SNHLY and CDR2 is FYNNEI. The CDR3 reads CASRTGGNTEAFF. The CDR3 DNA reads TGTGCCAGCAGGACAGGGGGGAACACTGAAGCTTTCTTT.

The CDR3 here is CASRRDRAYGYTF. In nucleotides, the CDR3 is TGTGCCAGCAGACGGGACAGGGCCTATGGCTACACCTTC. This chain uses TRBV25-1 with TRBJ1-2; 9 bases match TRBD1. The CDR3 length is 13 residues. V was pared by 6 bases and J by 4 bases, with 3 bases of the junction left unmatched. Germline lookup yields CDR1 MGHDK and CDR2 SYGVNS.

This sequence joins TRBV3-1 (or the pseudogene TRBV3-2) and TRBJ2-1; D call uncertain. Trimming took off 1 base at V and 10 bases at J, with 8 bases between the two ends. Germline CDR1 is LGHDT and CDR2 is YNNKEL (reference sequence). This CDR3 comprises 12 residues. The CDR3 loop reads CASSQVCEEQFF. The CDR3 DNA reads TGTGCCAGCAGCCAAGTCTGTGAAGAGCAGTTCTTC.

The chain couples TRBV12-3 or TRBV12-4 to TRBJ2-2, with D unresolved. The germline V and J ends were trimmed by 5 bases and 4 bases, with 8 bases remaining between them. This CDR3 comprises 13 residues. The CDR3 bases are TGTGCCAGCAGTGTGAAGGTCACCGGGGAGCTGTTTTTT. Protein product: CASSVKVTGELFF.

The rearrangement uses TRBV7-2 and TRBJ2-1; D is undetermined. The V and J ends lost 1 base and 0 bases respectively, with 7 bases between them. In germline, CDR1 is SGHTA, CDR2 FQGNSA. This CDR3 spans 15 amino acids. CDR3 coding DNA: TGTGCCAGCAGCTTAGAGGGAAGCTCCTACAATGAGCAGTTCTTC. It yields the protein CASSLEGSSYNEQFF.

J is TRBJ1-1 and V is TRBV12-3 or TRBV12-4, with D hard to call. Trimming pared 5 bases from V and 0 bases from J, leaving 7 bases between. This CDR3 comprises 13 residues. The CDR3 DNA reads as TGTGCCAGCAGTACCCGGTTGAACACTGAAGCTTTCTTT. Amino acids: CASSTRLNTEAFF.

This clone has only one observation. This sequence joins TRBV4-3 and TRBJ2-3; 9 nucleotides match TRBD2. Germline V lookup: CDR1 LGHNA, CDR2 YSLEER. CDR3 length: 16 residues. V trimming: 4 bases; J trimming: 1 base; junction bases outside the gene matches: 6. In nucleotides, the CDR3 is TGCGCCAGCAGCCCCCAAGCGGGAGGAGGCACAGATACGCAGTATTTT. Encoded protein: CASSPQAGGGTDTQYF.